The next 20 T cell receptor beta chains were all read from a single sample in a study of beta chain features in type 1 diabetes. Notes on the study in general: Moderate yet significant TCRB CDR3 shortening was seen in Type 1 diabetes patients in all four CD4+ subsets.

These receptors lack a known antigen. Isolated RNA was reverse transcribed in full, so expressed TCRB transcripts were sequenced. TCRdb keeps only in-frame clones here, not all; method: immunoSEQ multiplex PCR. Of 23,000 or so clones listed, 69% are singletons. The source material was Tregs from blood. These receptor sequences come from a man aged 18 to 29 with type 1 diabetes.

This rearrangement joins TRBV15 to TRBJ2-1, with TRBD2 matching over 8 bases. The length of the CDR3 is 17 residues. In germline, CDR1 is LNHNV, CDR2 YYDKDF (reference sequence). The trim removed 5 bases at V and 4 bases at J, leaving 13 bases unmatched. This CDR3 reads CATSRGIAGSYYNEQFF. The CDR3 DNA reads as TGTGCCACCAGCCGCGGGATAGCGGGATCGTATTACAATGAGCAGTTCTTC.

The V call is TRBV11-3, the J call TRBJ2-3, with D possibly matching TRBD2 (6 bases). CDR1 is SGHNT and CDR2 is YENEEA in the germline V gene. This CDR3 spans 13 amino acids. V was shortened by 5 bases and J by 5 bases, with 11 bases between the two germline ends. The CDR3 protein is CASSPSGGDTQYF. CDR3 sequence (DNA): TGTGCCAGCAGCCCCTCCGGGGGAGATACGCAGTATTTT.

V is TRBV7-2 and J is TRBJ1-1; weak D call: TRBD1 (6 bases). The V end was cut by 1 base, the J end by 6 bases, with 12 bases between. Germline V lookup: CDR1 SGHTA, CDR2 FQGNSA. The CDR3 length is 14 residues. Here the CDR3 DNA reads TGTGCCAGCAGCTTAGTTTGGGGGCGGGCTGAAGCTTTCTTT. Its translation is CASSLVWGRAEAFF.

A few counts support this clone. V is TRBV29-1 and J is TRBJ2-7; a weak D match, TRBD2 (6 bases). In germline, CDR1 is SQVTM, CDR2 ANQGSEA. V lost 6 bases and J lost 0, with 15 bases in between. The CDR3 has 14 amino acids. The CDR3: CSVIGAGSSYEQYF. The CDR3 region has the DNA TGCAGCGTCATTGGGGCGGGGAGCTCCTACGAGCAGTACTTC.

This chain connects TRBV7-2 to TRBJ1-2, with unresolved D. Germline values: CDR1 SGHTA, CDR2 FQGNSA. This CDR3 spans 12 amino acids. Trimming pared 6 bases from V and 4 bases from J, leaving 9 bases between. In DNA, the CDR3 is TGTGCCAGCAGTCCCGCGGGCTATGGCTACACCTTC. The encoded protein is CASSPAGYGYTF.

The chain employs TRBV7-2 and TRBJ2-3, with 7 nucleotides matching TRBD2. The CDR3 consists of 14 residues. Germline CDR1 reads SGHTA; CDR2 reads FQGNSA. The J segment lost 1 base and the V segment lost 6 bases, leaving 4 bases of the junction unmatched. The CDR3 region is CASRPGRGTDTQYF. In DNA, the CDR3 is TGTGCCAGCAGGCCGGGGAGGGGCACAGATACGCAGTATTTT.

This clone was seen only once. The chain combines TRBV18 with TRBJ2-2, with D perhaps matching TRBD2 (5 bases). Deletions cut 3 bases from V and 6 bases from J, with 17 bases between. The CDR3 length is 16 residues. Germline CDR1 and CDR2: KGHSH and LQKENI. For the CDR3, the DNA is TGTGCCAGCTCACCGCAGGCTAGCCGTTTACCCGGGGAGCTGTTTTTT. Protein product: CASSPQASRLPGELFF. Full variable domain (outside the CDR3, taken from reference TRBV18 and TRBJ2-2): NAGVMQNPRHLVRRRGQEARLRCSPMKGHSHVYWYRQLPEEGLKFMVYLQKENIIDESGMPKERFSAEFPKEGPSILRIQQVVRGDSAAYFCASSPQASRLPGELFFGEGSRLTVL.

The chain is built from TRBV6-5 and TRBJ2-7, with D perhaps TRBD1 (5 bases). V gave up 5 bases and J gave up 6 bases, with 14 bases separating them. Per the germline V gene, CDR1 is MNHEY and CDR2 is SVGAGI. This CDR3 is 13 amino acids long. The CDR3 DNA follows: TGTGCCAGCAGTGAGAATTGGGGCGCCGAGCAGTACTTC. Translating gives CASSENWGAEQYF.

In nucleotides, the CDR3 is TGTGCCAGCAGCTTAGGGGGTCCGGGACTCCAAGGGACTGAAGCTTTCTTT. Its protein is CASSLGGPGLQGTEAFF. V is TRBV7-2 and J is TRBJ1-1; TRBD1 might be the D (5 bases). Germline-derived CDR1 and CDR2 are SGHTA and FQGNSA. V was shortened by 1 base and J by 5 bases, with 20 bases between the two germline ends. The CDR3 covers 17 residues.

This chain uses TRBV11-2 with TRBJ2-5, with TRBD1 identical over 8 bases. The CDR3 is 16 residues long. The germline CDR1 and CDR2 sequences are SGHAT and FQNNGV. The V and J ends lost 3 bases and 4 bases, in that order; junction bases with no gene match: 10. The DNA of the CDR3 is TGTGCCAGCAGCTTGCAGACAGGGGTTCAAGGAGAGACCCAGTACTTC. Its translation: CASSLQTGVQGETQYF.

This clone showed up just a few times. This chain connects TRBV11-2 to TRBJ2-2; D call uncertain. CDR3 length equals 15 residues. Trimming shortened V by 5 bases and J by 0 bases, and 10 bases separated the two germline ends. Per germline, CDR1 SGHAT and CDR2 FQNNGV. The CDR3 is CASSLGQTNTGELFF. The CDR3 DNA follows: TGTGCCAGCAGCCTAGGCCAGACGAACACCGGGGAGCTGTTTTTT.

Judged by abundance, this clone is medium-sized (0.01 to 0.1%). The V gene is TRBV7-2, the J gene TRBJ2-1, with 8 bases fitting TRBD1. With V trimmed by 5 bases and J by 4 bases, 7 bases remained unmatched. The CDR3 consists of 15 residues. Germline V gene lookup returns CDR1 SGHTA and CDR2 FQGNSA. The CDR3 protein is CASSPTGARYNEQFF. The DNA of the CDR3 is TGTGCCAGCAGCCCGACAGGGGCCCGATACAATGAGCAGTTCTTC.

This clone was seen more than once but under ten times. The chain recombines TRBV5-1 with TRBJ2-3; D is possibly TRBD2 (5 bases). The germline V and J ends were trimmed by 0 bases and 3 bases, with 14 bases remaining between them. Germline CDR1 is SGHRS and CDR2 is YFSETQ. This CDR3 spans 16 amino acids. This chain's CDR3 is CASSLGHSEPTDTQYF. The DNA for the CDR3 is TGCGCCAGCAGCTTGGGACATAGCGAACCAACAGATACGCAGTATTTT.

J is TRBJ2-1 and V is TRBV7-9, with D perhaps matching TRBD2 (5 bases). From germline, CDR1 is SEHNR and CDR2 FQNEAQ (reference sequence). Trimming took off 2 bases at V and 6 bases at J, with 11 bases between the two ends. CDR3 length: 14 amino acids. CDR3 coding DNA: TGTGCCAGCAGCTTAAGCGCTAGCCTCAATGAGCAGTTCTTC. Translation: CASSLSASLNEQFF.

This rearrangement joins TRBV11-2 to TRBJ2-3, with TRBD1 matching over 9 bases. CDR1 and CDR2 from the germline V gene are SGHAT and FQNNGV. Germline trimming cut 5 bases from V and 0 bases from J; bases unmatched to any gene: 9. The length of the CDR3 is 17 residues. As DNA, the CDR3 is TGTGCCAGCAGCCAAGACCAGACAGGGGGTAGCACAGATACGCAGTATTTT. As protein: CASSQDQTGGSTDTQYF.

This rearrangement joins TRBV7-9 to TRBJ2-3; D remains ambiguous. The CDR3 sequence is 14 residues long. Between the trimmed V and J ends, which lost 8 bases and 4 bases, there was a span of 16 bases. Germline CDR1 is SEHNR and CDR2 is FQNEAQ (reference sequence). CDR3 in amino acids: CASQLQVSSDTQYF. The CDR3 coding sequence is TGTGCCAGCCAACTTCAAGTTTCCTCAGATACGCAGTATTTT. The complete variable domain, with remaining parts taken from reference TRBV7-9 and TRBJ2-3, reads DTGVSQNPRHKITKRGQNVTFRCDPISEHNRLYWYRQTLGQGPEFLTYFQNEAQLEKSRLLSDRFSAERPKGSFSTLEIQRTEQGDSAMYLCASQLQVSSDTQYFGPGTRLTVL.

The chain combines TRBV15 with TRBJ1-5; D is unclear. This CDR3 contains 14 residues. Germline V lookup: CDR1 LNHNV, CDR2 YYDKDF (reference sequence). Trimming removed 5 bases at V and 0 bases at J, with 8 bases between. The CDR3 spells CATSSRYSNQPQHF. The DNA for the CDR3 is TGTGCCACCAGCTCGCGGTATAGCAATCAGCCCCAGCATTTT.

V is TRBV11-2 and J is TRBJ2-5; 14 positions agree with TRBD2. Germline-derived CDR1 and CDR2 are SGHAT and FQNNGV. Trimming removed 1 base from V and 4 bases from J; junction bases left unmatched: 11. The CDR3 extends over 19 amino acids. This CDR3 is CASSLGLAGGPLLAETQYF. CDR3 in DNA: TGTGCCAGCAGCTTAGGACTAGCGGGGGGGCCTCTCCTTGCAGAGACCCAGTACTTC.

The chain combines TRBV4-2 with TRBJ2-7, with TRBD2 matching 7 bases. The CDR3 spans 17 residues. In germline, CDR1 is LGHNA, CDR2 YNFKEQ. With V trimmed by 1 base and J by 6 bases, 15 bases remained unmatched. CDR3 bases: TGTGCCAGCAGCCAAGCTGGCCCTGGCGGGAGTTCCCTCGAGCAGTACTTC. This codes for CASSQAGPGGSSLEQYF.

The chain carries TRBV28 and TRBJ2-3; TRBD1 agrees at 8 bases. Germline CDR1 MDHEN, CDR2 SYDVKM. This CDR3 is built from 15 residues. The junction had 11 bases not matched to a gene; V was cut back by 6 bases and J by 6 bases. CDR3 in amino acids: CASRDPGQVMDTQYF. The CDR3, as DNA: TGTGCCAGCAGGGACCCGGGACAGGTAATGGATACGCAGTATTTT.